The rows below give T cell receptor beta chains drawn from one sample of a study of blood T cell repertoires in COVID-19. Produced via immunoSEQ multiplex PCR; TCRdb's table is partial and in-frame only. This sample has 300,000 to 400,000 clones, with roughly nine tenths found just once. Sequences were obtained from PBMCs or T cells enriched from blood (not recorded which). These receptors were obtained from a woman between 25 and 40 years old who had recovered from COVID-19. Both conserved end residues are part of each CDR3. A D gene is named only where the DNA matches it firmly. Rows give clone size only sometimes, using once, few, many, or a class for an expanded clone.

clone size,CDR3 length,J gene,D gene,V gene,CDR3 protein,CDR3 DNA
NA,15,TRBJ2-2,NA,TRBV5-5,CASSLQGSNTGELFF,TGTGCCAGCAGCTTGCAGGGCTCGAACACCGGGGAGCTGTTTTTT
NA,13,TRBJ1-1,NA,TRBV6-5,CASIASGVTEAFF,TGTGCCAGCATTGCTTCAGGGGTAACTGAAGCTTTCTTT
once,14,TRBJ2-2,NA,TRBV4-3,CASSFSLNTGELFF,TGCGCCAGCAGTTTCTCCCTGAACACCGGGGAGCTGTTTTTT
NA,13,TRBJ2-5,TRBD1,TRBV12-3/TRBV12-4,CASSLTGEETQYF,TGTGCCAGCAGTTTGACAGGGGAAGAGACCCAGTACTTC
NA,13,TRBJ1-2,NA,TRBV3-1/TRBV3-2,CASSQGRGHGYTF,TGTGCCAGCAGCCAAGGCAGGGGCCATGGCTACACCTTC
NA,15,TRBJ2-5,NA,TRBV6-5,CASSQGFRGAETQYF,TGTGCCAGCAGCCAAGGGTTTCGGGGGGCAGAGACCCAGTACTTC
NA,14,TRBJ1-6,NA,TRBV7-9,CASNGQGNNSPLHF,TGTGCCAGCAACGGTCAGGGTAACAATTCACCCCTCCACTTT
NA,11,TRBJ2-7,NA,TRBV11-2,CASSGHYEQYF,TGTGCCAGCAGCGGGCATTACGAGCAGTACTTC
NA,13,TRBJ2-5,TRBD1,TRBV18,CASSLGTGETQYF,TGTGCCAGCTCACTCGGGACAGGGGAGACCCAGTACTTC
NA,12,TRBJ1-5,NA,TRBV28,CASTGQYQPQHF,TGTGCCAGCACGGGACAATACCAGCCCCAGCATTTT
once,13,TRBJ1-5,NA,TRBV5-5,CASSLTVDQPQHF,TGTGCCAGCAGCTTGACAGTCGATCAGCCCCAGCATTTT
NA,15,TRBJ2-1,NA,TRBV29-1,CSVGGDSPRNNEQFF,TGCAGCGTTGGGGGGGACAGTCCTCGGAACAATGAGCAGTTCTTC
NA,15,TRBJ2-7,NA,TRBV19,CASSGDGTTSYEQYF,TGTGCCAGTAGTGGTGACGGGACAACCTCCTACGAGCAGTACTTC
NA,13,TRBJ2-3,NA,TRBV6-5,CATREVPTDTQYF,TGTGCCACCAGGGAGGTGCCCACAGATACGCAGTATTTT
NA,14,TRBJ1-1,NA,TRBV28,CASSPLTSNTEAFF,TGTGCCAGCAGCCCCCTCACATCGAACACTGAAGCTTTCTTT
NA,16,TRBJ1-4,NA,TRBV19,CASSIIRITTNEKLFF,TGTGCCAGTAGTATCATCAGAATTACAACTAATGAAAAACTGTTTTTT
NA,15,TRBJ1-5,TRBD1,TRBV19,CASKSSGQGRQPQHF,TGTGCCAGTAAATCAAGCGGACAGGGTCGACAGCCCCAGCATTTT
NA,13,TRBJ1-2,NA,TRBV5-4,CASSGGTEYGYTF,TGTGCCAGCAGCGGAGGGACTGAGTATGGCTACACCTTC
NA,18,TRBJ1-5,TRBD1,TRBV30,CAWSFGTGTDYSNQPQHF,TGTGCCTGGAGTTTCGGGACAGGGACGGACTATAGCAATCAGCCCCAGCATTTT
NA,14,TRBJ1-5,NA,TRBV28,CASTGPVGNQPQHF,TGTGCCAGCACGGGTCCGGTAGGCAATCAGCCCCAGCATTTT
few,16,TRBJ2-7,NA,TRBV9,CASSLRDTLSSYEQYF,TGTGCCAGCAGCCTCCGGGACACCCTTAGCTCCTACGAGCAGTACTTC
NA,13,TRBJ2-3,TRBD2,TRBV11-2,CASSLVSGGAQYF,TGTGCCAGCAGCTTGGTTAGCGGGGGGGCGCAGTATTTT
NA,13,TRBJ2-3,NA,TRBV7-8,CASSSSPSDTQYF,TGTGCCAGCAGTTCCTCTCCCTCAGATACGCAGTATTTT
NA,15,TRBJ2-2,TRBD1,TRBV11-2,CASSLRQGPSGELFF,TGTGCCAGCAGCCTACGACAGGGGCCTTCCGGGGAGCTGTTTTTT
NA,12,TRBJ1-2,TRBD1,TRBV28,CATHPGGEGYTF,TGTGCCACCCACCCAGGGGGCGAGGGCTACACCTTC
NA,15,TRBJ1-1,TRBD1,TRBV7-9,CASSSGQGVFTEAFF,TGTGCCAGCAGCTCGGGACAGGGGGTTTTTACTGAAGCTTTCTTT
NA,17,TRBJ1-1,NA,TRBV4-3,CASSQGVGGRVNTEAFF,TGCGCCAGCAGCCAAGGGGTAGGGGGAAGGGTGAACACTGAAGCTTTCTTT
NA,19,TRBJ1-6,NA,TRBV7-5,CVRSILWPRGETYNSPLHF,TGTGTCAGAAGCATCCTCTGGCCTCGGGGGGAAACATATAATTCACCCCTCCACTTT
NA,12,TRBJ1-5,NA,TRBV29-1,CSVGGGTQPQHF,TGCAGCGTCGGTGGGGGGACTCAGCCCCAGCATTTT
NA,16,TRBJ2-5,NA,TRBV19,CASSISHSYWEETQYF,TGTGCCAGTAGTATATCGCATAGCTATTGGGAAGAGACCCAGTACTTC
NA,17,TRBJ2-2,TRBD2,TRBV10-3,CASLPGAGGPNTGELFF,TGTGCCAGCCTGCCGGGAGCGGGGGGTCCGAACACCGGGGAGCTGTTTTTT
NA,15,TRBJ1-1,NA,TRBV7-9,CASSDDRGGSTEAFF,TGTGCCAGCAGCGACGACCGGGGGGGAAGCACTGAAGCTTTCTTT
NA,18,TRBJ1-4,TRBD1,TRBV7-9,CASSLIHGTGELDEKLFF,TGTGCCAGCAGCTTAATCCACGGGACAGGGGAACTCGATGAAAAACTGTTTTTT
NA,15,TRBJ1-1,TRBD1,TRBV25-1,CASSETDRAGTEAFF,TGTGCCAGCAGTGAGACTGACAGGGCTGGGACTGAAGCTTTCTTT
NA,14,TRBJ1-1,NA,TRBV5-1,CASSGDSKNTEAFF,TGCGCCAGCAGCGGAGACAGTAAAAACACTGAAGCTTTCTTT